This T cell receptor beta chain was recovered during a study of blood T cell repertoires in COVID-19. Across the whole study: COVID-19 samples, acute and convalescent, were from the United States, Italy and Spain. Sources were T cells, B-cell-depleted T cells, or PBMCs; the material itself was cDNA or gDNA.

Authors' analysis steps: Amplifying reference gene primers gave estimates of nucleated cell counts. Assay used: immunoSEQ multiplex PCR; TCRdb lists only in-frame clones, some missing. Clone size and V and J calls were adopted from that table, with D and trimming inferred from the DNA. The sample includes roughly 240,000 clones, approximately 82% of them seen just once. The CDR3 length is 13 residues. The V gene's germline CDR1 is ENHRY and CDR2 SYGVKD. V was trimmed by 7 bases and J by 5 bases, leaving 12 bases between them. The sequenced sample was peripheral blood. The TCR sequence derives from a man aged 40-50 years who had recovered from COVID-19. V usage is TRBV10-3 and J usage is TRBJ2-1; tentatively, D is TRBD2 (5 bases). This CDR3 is CAINSGSNNEQFF. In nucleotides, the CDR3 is TGTGCCATCAACAGCGGATCCAACAATGAGCAGTTCTTC.